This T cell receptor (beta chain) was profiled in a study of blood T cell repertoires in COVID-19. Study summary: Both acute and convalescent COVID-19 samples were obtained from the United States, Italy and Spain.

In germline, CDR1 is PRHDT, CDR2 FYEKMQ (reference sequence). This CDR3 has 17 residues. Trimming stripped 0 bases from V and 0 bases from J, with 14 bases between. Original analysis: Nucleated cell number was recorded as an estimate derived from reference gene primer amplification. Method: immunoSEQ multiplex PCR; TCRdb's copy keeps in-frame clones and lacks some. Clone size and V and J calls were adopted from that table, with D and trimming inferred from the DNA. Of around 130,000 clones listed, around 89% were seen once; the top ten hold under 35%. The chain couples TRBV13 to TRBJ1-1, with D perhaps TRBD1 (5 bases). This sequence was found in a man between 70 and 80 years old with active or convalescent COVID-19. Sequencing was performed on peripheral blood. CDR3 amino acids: CASSLGDIYLMNTEAFF. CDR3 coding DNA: TGTGCCAGCAGCTTAGGGGACATATACTTAATGAACACTGAAGCTTTCTTT.